The source of this T cell receptor beta chain is a study of OX40 agonist ivuxolimab in advanced cancers. The table came from immunoSEQ multiplex PCR; TCRdb's copy has only in-frame clones and leaves some out. The table includes roughly 65,000 clones, roughly four fifths detected once. The receptor comes from an adult with an advanced solid tumor such as melanoma, head and neck, liver or kidney cancer. The sample consisted of CD4+ or CD8+ T cells sorted from blood, taken in a trial of the OX40 agonist ivuxolimab.

As DNA, the CDR3 is TGTGCCAGCAGCTTCCTTGGACTAGCGGGAGGTCTCCCCTACGAGCAGTACTTC. Its protein is CASSFLGLAGGLPYEQYF. The chain links TRBV7-9 to TRBJ2-7; 14 bases fit TRBD2. Germline trimming cut 3 bases from V and 2 bases from J; bases unmatched to any gene: 9. The CDR3 has 18 residues. Per germline, CDR1 SEHNR and CDR2 FQNEAQ (reference sequence).